The 5 T cell receptor beta chains reported below all come from one sample, sequenced in a study of CD8+ T cells in alopecia areata. Treatment specified: oral pan-JAK inhibitor, 5-10 mg twice daily. The authors extracted RNA and reverse transcribed it into cDNA as the sequencing template. Sequencing used immunoSEQ multiplex PCR; TCRdb keeps in-frame clones, though not all of them. The table lists around 100,000 clones, less than 75% of them singletons. This specimen was CD8+ T cells sorted from blood, taken at week 24, from a patient treated with tofacitinib. The origin of the receptors is a human donor with alopecia areata.

The chain employs TRBV15 and TRBJ2-2, with D possibly matching TRBD1 (5 bases). This CDR3 has 13 residues. The V gene lost 7 bases and the J gene lost 2 bases, with 8 bases spanning the gap. Germline CDR1 and CDR2: LNHNV and YYDKDF (reference sequence). This chain's CDR3 is CATTDTNTGELFF. DNA of the CDR3: TGTGCCACCACGGACACCAACACCGGGGAGCTGTTTTTT.

This chain links TRBV2 with TRBJ1-6; D is undetermined. V gave up 8 bases and J gave up 4 bases, with 15 bases separating them. CDR3 size: 15 residues. Per the germline V gene, CDR1 is SNHLY and CDR2 is FYNNEI. CDR3 region: CASSNRRSYNSPLHF. The CDR3 DNA reads TGTGCCAGCTCAAACCGCCGCTCTTATAATTCACCCCTCCACTTT.

This chain uses TRBV5-6 with TRBJ1-1; TRBD1 matches 9 bases. The V gene's germline CDR1 is SGHDT and CDR2 YYEEEE. J lost 4 bases, V lost 2 bases, and 6 bases had no gene match. The CDR3 loop spans 15 amino acids. The CDR3 reads CASSLGTGQGTEAFF. CDR3 coding DNA: TGTGCCAGCAGCTTAGGGACAGGGCAAGGCACTGAAGCTTTCTTT.

The chain carries TRBV30 and TRBJ2-3, with 8 positions matching TRBD2. Germline trimming cut 4 bases from V and 4 bases from J; bases unmatched to any gene: 10. The CDR3 loop spans 15 amino acids. Germline V gene sequence: CDR1 GTSNPN, CDR2 SVGIG (reference sequence). The CDR3 sequence: CAWKAFRGGADTQYF. The CDR3 nucleotides read TGTGCCTGGAAAGCGTTTCGGGGGGGAGCAGATACGCAGTATTTT.

The chain employs TRBV29-1 and TRBJ2-7, with D possibly TRBD1 on 5 matching bases. The CDR3 contains 13 residues. Germline V lookup: CDR1 SQVTM, CDR2 ANQGSEA. Trimming left V 1 base short and J 4 bases short, with 11 bases between. CDR3 nucleotide sequence: TGCAGCGTTGAAGTCGACAGTACATACGAGCAGTACTTC. Its translation: CSVEVDSTYEQYF.